The clone carrying this T cell receptor beta chain is classed as large (0.1 to 1%) by frequency. The antigen is undetermined. CDR3 size: 14 residues. Germline V gives CDR1 DFQATT, CDR2 SNEGSKA (reference sequence). This sample was taken from a study of CD8 T cells in cerebrospinal fluid in Alzheimer's disease. Whole-study results and caveats: The largest CSF clone was proportionally bigger in mild cognitive impairment or Alzheimer's disease than controls.

One entry per CDR3 protein, without DNA, is what TCRdb gives after re-calling the 10x single-cell sequencing reads. The listing contains 710 or so distinct CDR3 sequences. The sample taken for sequencing was cerebrospinal fluid. The chain joins TRBV20-1 to TRBJ1-6; TCRdb's D call of TRBD1 is untestable without DNA. The TCR comes from a human donor with Alzheimer's disease. The CDR3 here is CSASTGKGNSPLHF.